This entry lists 9 T cell receptor beta chains sequenced from one sample in a study of beta chain features in type 1 diabetes. Expressed TCRB transcripts were sequenced after all isolated RNA was converted to cDNA. Sequenced by immunoSEQ multiplex PCR; TCRdb stores in-frame clones only, minus some. The table lists about 39,000 clones, around 48% of them singletons. Source material: central memory CD4+ T cells from blood. The receptors stem from a woman under 30 in good health.

This clone was seen more than once but under ten times. V is TRBV29-1 and J is TRBJ1-1, with 7 bases aligning to TRBD1. This CDR3 has 13 amino acids. After removal of 7 bases from V and 0 bases from J, the junction contained 5 bases not matched to a gene. Germline V gene lookup returns CDR1 SQVTM and CDR2 ANQGSEA. For the CDR3, the DNA is TGCAGCGAAGAGGGACAGATGAACACTGAAGCTTTCTTT. Translating gives CSEEGQMNTEAFF.

The V call is TRBV11-1, the J call TRBJ2-1; TRBD2 matches at 10 bases. This CDR3 is built from 15 residues. The V gene's germline CDR1 is SGHAT and CDR2 FQDESV (reference sequence). Trimming took 1 base from V and 5 from J; bases not matched to a gene: 2. This chain's CDR3 is CASSLELAGNNEQFF. The CDR3 nucleotides are TGTGCCAGCAGCTTAGAACTAGCGGGGAACAATGAGCAGTTCTTC.

J is TRBJ1-1 and V is TRBV18; TRBD1 matches at 7 bases. The CDR3 is 16 amino acids. Germline CDR1 and CDR2: KGHSH and LQKENI. V was clipped by 2 bases and J by 4 bases; unmatched bases: 10. CDR3: CASSPSQNRGGTEAFF. The CDR3 DNA is TGTGCCAGCTCACCATCACAAAACAGGGGCGGCACTGAAGCTTTCTTT.

This clone was found many times. V and J are TRBV5-6 and TRBJ2-1, with D possibly TRBD1 on 6 matching bases. Trimming shortened V by 2 bases and J by 6 bases, and 6 bases separated the two germline ends. The CDR3 runs to 12 residues. Germline V gene sequence: CDR1 SGHDT, CDR2 YYEEEE. The CDR3 bases are TGTGCCAGCAGCTTCAGGGGCAATGAGCAGTTCTTC. As protein: CASSFRGNEQFF.

The V and J genes are TRBV6-5 and TRBJ2-4; D not certain. The CDR3 contains 14 residues. Trimming left V 5 bases short and J 0 bases short, with 8 bases between. Germline values: CDR1 MNHEY, CDR2 SVGAGI. The CDR3 here is CASSQQLAKNIQYF. The CDR3 DNA follows: TGTGCCAGCAGTCAACAGCTAGCCAAAAACATTCAGTACTTC.

This chain links TRBV6-1 with TRBJ1-5; 12 nucleotides line up with TRBD1. This CDR3 comprises 15 residues. V shed 4 bases, J shed 5 bases, and the junction held 3 bases outside the gene matches. Germline lookup yields CDR1 MNHNS and CDR2 SASEGT. CDR3 amino acids: CASSAGQGAHQPQHF. CDR3 nucleotides: TGTGCCAGCAGTGCGGGACAGGGGGCGCATCAGCCCCAGCATTTT.

The chain joins TRBV30 to TRBJ1-5; tentatively, D is TRBD1 (5 bases). The CDR3 is made up of 15 amino acids. Per the germline V gene, CDR1 is GTSNPN and CDR2 is SVGIG (reference sequence). V was clipped by 1 base and J by 0 bases, with 10 bases between them. CDR3 DNA: TGTGCCTGGAGTGCGAGACAGTATAGCAATCAGCCCCAGCATTTT. Translation: CAWSARQYSNQPQHF. Complete variable domain (other parts from reference TRBV30 and TRBJ1-5): SQTIHQWPATLVQPVGSPLSLECTVEGTSNPNLYWYRQAAGRGLQLLFYSVGIGQISSEVPQNLSASRPQDRQFILSSKKLLLSDSGFYLCAWSARQYSNQPQHFGDGTRLSIL.

CDR3 DNA: TGTGCCAGTAGCCCCCCCGGTGGAGGTTTAGCCTACGAGCAGTACTTC. Amino acid sequence: CASSPPGGGLAYEQYF. The chain carries TRBV19 and TRBJ2-7; TRBD2 might be the D (5 bases). V lost 6 bases and J lost 2, with 20 bases in between. CDR1 LNHDA and CDR2 SQIVND come from the germline V gene (reference sequence). CDR3 length: 16 residues.

This chain uses TRBV7-2 with TRBJ2-1, with D possibly being TRBD2 (6 bases). CDR1 is SGHTA and CDR2 is FQGNSA in the germline V gene. The V end was cut by 3 bases, the J end by 8 bases, with 17 bases between. The CDR3 has 15 residues. CDR3 coding DNA: TGTGCCAGCAGCTTCCTAGCGTTGGAAGATCATGAGCAGTTCTTC. Protein sequence: CASSFLALEDHEQFF.